The 17 T cell receptor beta chains listed next were all sequenced from one sample in a study of molecular identifiers for immune sequencing clone quantification. One entry per CDR3 protein, called by TCRdb with MiXCR from the PCR reads. The table has tens of thousands of distinct CDR3 sequences, 25% seen once; the top ten hold 1.9%. Source material: naive CD8+ T cells from blood, with Jurkat cell RNA spiked in. Documented subset: FACS-sorted CD8+CD4-CCR7+CD45RA+ naive T cells. The receptors here all came from a human donor in good health. Some libraries in this study had Jurkat cell RNA spiked in.

This clonotype occurred many times. The chain combines TRBV4-1 with TRBJ1-2, with D perhaps matching TRBD1 (5 bases). CDR3 length: 14 amino acids. Trimming shortened V by 4 bases and J by 7 bases, and 16 bases separated the two germline ends. Per the germline V gene, CDR1 is MGHRA and CDR2 is YSYEKL. CDR3 DNA: TGCGCCAGCAGCCCCTCCCCGGGGGACTCTGGCTACACCTTC. This sequence encodes CASSPSPGDSGYTF.

The sample holds many counts of this clonotype. This chain uses TRBV6-1 with TRBJ2-7; D not certain. There are 13 residues in the CDR3. Germline-derived CDR1 and CDR2 are MNHNS and SASEGT. Trimming left V 6 bases short and J 1 base short, with 10 bases between. The CDR3 loop reads CASSPRTSYEQYF. CDR3 sequence (DNA): TGTGCCAGCAGCCCCCGGACGTCCTACGAGCAGTACTTC.

This clonotype was seen a few times. This sequence joins TRBV9 and TRBJ1-2; 8 nucleotides line up with TRBD1. This CDR3 has 16 residues. CDR1 and CDR2 from the germline V gene are SGDLS and YYNGEE. V shed 3 bases and J 2 bases; nucleotides not matched to a gene: 9. DNA for the CDR3: TGTGCCAGCAGCGAAACGACAGGGGTTCTCAACTATGGCTACACCTTC. Translated, it gives CASSETTGVLNYGYTF.

This clonotype came up many times. J is TRBJ2-7 and V is TRBV6-2 or TRBV6-3; D not resolved. Germline V lookup: CDR1 MNHEY, CDR2 SVGEGT. The ends were cut back, 6 bases at V and 2 bases at J, with 11 bases in the middle. The CDR3 is 13 amino acids. The CDR3 sequence: CASSPGAAYEQYF. In DNA form, the CDR3 reads TGTGCCAGCAGCCCCGGAGCAGCCTACGAGCAGTACTTC.

This clonotype was seen at least ten times. The chain joins TRBV5-1 to TRBJ1-1; 8 bases match TRBD1. Germline-derived CDR1 and CDR2 are SGHRS and YFSETQ. The CDR3 runs 15 residues. V was clipped by 4 bases and J by 0 bases; unmatched bases: 5. CDR3 amino acids: CASSMGTGVNTEAFF. Here the CDR3 DNA reads TGCGCCAGCAGCATGGGGACAGGAGTGAACACTGAAGCTTTCTTT.

This clonotype was recorded many times. The rearrangement links TRBV2 to TRBJ1-1, with D maybe TRBD1 (5 bases). The CDR3 is 13 residues long. The V gene's germline CDR1 is SNHLY and CDR2 FYNNEI. V was clipped by 4 bases and J by 0 bases, with 6 bases between them. The CDR3 sequence: CASSGTLNTEAFF. The CDR3 DNA follows: TGTGCCAGCAGTGGGACACTGAACACTGAAGCTTTCTTT.

This clonotype showed up many times. The CDR3 DNA follows: TGTGCCAGCAGAACGGCCCCCGGGGACGAGCAGTACTTC. Its protein product is CASRTAPGDEQYF. This chain joins TRBV7-9 and TRBJ2-7; possibly TRBD2 for D (5 bases). The germline V and J ends were trimmed by 6 bases and 5 bases, with 14 bases remaining between them. Per germline, CDR1 SEHNR and CDR2 FQNEAQ (reference sequence). This CDR3 is built from 13 residues.

Remarks on this clonotype: This likely comes from a read error, as the CDR3 has no conserved phenylalanine or tryptophan at its end. The rearrangement links TRBV27 to TRBJ2-7; no definite D call. V was shortened by 2 bases and J by 7 bases, with 9 bases between the two germline ends. Germline-derived CDR1 and CDR2 are MNHEY and SMNVEV (reference sequence). This CDR3 spans 12 amino acids. CDR3 protein: CASSLAMGEQYS. CDR3 DNA sequence: TGTGCCAGCAGTTTAGCTATGGGAGAGCAGTACTCC.

This clonotype appeared many times. The rearrangement links TRBV5-5 to TRBJ2-7; D gene unclear. Germline CDR1 and CDR2: SGHKS and YYEKEE (reference sequence). V was pared by 1 base and J by 2 bases, with 7 bases between. The CDR3 runs 13 residues. The CDR3, as DNA: TGTGCCAGCAGCTTGATGCCGACCTACGAGCAGTACTTC. Translating gives CASSLMPTYEQYF.

Comments on this clonotype: A much larger clone lies a single base off, so this may be a read error. V and J are TRBV6-5 and TRBJ2-3, with D perhaps matching TRBD2 (5 bases). Germline CDR1 is MNHEY and CDR2 is SVGAGI. The CDR3 spans 15 residues. The CDR3 region has the DNA TGTGCCAGCAGTTACTTTGATGCGGGCACAAATACGCAGTATTTT. Amino acid sequence: CASSYFDAGTNTQYF.

In the case of this clonotype: Being one base from a much bigger clone, this may be a read error. The rearrangement joins TRBV3-1 to TRBJ1-1; D not resolved. Germline V lookup: CDR1 LGHDT, CDR2 YNNKEL (reference sequence). This CDR3 has 15 amino acids. The CDR3 DNA reads TGTGCCAGCAGCCATCCATCAGCTGCGCCCTATGAAGCTTCCTTT. It encodes CASSHPSAAPYEASF.

This clonotype has a count of ten or more. This chain uses TRBV9 with TRBJ1-6; possibly TRBD1 for D (5 bases). V was cut by 0 bases and J by 8 bases, with 12 bases left in between. Per the germline V gene, CDR1 is SGDLS and CDR2 is YYNGEE. The CDR3 has 15 amino acids. The DNA for the CDR3 is TGTGCCAGCAGCGTAGCGGGACGGAAGGATTCACCCCTCCACTTT. It specifies CASSVAGRKDSPLHF.

Of note for this clonotype: A much bigger clone sits one base away, suggesting this may be a read error. The chain has TRBV5-1 and TRBJ1-1; no definite D call. The V gene's germline CDR1 is SGHRS and CDR2 YFSETQ. The CDR3 spans 13 residues. Here the CDR3 DNA reads TGCGCCTGCAGCTTGTCGGATGGACGAGAAGCTTTCTTT. Translating gives CACSLSDGREAFF.

This clonotype showed up many times. The chain links TRBV6-5 to TRBJ2-7; 10 bases are a match to TRBD2. The germline CDR1 and CDR2 sequences are MNHEY and SVGAGI. This CDR3 has 14 amino acids. The trim removed 2 bases at V and 6 bases at J, leaving 4 bases unmatched. The CDR3 is CASSYGAGGAEQYF. The CDR3 region has the DNA TGTGCCAGCAGTTACGGAGCGGGAGGGGCCGAGCAGTACTTC.

This clonotype was picked up many times. The chain carries TRBV20-1 and TRBJ2-7; unclear D gene. CDR1 is DFQATT, CDR2 SNEGSKA, per germline (reference sequence). The CDR3 length is 15 residues. Trimming removed 0 bases at V and 4 bases at J, with 16 bases between. CDR3 amino acids: CSARDLGQNVYEQYF. CDR3 DNA: TGCAGTGCTAGAGATCTCGGGCAGAATGTATACGAGCAGTACTTC.

This clonotype showed up many times. The V call is TRBV10-3, the J call TRBJ2-3; 10 bases fit TRBD2. With V trimmed by 2 bases and J by 6 bases, 5 bases remained unmatched. Germline CDR1 reads ENHRY; CDR2 reads SYGVKD. The length of the CDR3 is 15 residues. The CDR3 bases are TGTGCCATCAGTGAGAGCGGGAGGGTCGGTGATACGCAGTATTTT. Protein sequence: CAISESGRVGDTQYF.

The chain employs TRBV19 and TRBJ2-2; 7 bases match TRBD1. This CDR3 comprises 13 residues. The V gene end was trimmed by 9 bases and the J gene end by 1 base; junction bases not matched to a gene: 2. CDR1 is LNHDA, CDR2 SQIVND, per germline (reference sequence). The CDR3 DNA is TGTGCCAGCGGGACAGAGAACACCGGGGAGCTGTTTTTT. Protein: CASGTENTGELFF.